These 21 T cell receptor beta chains originate from one sample sequenced in a study of cytomegalovirus exposure and HLA in healthy donors listed by TCRdb under 2017. The library was obtained by the immunoSEQ multiplex PCR assay. The source is immuneACCESS, and TCRdb retained only in-frame sequences with V and J called. Part of the clones is not carried over; for the studies checked, unresolved V genes explain less than half of this, and the remainder is unexplained. This sample is represented by 120,000 or so clones; around 89% of them were singletons. The top ten clonotypes cover over 1.1% of the sample. Material for sequencing was PBMCs. The receptors stem from a woman aged 25 to 39 in good health and CMV-seropositive.

CDR3 amino acids: CASSKARGRTEAFF. DNA of the CDR3: TGTGCCAGCAGCAAAGCGCGGGGGCGCACTGAAGCTTTCTTT. This chain links TRBV21-1 with TRBJ1-1. TRBV21-1 is classified as a pseudogene. This CDR3 has 14 amino acids.

This chain connects TRBV6-1 to TRBJ2-1; 7 bases fit TRBD2. The V gene end was trimmed by 1 base and the J gene end by 6 bases; junction bases not matched to a gene: 6. This CDR3 is built from 15 residues. Germline lookup yields CDR1 MNHNS and CDR2 SASEGT. The CDR3 sequence: CASSEGGLNFNEQFF. As DNA, the CDR3 is TGTGCCAGCAGTGAAGGGGGACTAAACTTCAATGAGCAGTTCTTC.

The V gene is TRBV7-8, the J gene TRBJ1-5, with D possibly being TRBD1 (6 bases). Germline CDR1 and CDR2: SGHVS and FQNEAQ. V lost 0 bases and J lost 6, with 9 bases in between. This CDR3 has 14 amino acids. The CDR3 nucleotides read TGTGCCAGCAGCTTAGCGTTGGGGGCTCAGCCCCAGCATTTT. Amino acids: CASSLALGAQPQHF.

The genes are TRBV29-1 and TRBJ2-1; D remains ambiguous. Germline CDR1 and CDR2: SQVTM and ANQGSEA. Trimming cost V 7 bases and J 0 bases, with 10 bases left between them. The CDR3 extends over 13 amino acids. This CDR3 is CSARGVSYNEQFF. CDR3 in DNA: TGCAGCGCCCGAGGTGTCTCCTACAATGAGCAGTTCTTC.

In this sample, this clone turned up a few times. The CDR3 is CAINRGWHEQYF. In DNA, the CDR3 is TGTGCCATCAATCGGGGGTGGCACGAGCAGTACTTC. The chain is built from TRBV10-3 and TRBJ2-7, with D tentatively TRBD2 (6 bases). Germline values: CDR1 ENHRY, CDR2 SYGVKD. The ends were cut back, 7 bases at V and 5 bases at J, with 12 bases in the middle. This CDR3 contains 12 residues.

About this clone itself: A much larger clone differs from this one at a single base, so this may be a read error. CDR3 in DNA: TGTGCCAGCAGCTGGGACAGCTACGAGCAGTACTTC. As protein: CASSWDSYEQYF. The J gene is TRBJ2-7, the V gene TRBV7-2; TRBD1 matches 7 bases. After removal of 4 bases from V and 3 bases from J, the junction contained 0 bases not matched to a gene. The CDR3 loop spans 12 amino acids. Germline V CDR1 and CDR2: SGHTA, FQGNSA. The full variable domain, its missing parts supplied by reference TRBV7-2 and TRBJ2-7, is GAGVSQSPSNKVTEKGKDVELRCDPISGHTALYWYRQSLGQGLEFLIYFQGNSAPDKSGLPSDRFSAERTGGSVSTLTIQRTQQEDSAVYLCASSWDSYEQYFGPGTRLTVT.

This clone has only a few counts. The chain combines TRBV2 with TRBJ2-2; 8 bases match TRBD2. CDR3 length equals 13 residues. The V gene end was trimmed by 8 bases and the J gene end by 7 bases; junction bases not matched to a gene: 6. Germline V CDR1 and CDR2: SNHLY, FYNNEI. Here the CDR3 DNA reads TGTGCCAGCGGAGCGGGGGCGGTCGGGGAGCTGTTTTTT. Its translation is CASGAGAVGELFF. Supplemented by reference TRBV2 and TRBJ2-2, the full variable domain reads EPEVTQTPSHQVTQMGQEVILRCVPISNHLYFYWYRQILGQKVEFLVSFYNNEISEKSEIFDDQFSVERPDGSNFTLKIRSTKLEDSAMYFCASGAGAVGELFFGEGSRLTVL.

This clone was counted only a few times. This chain uses TRBV19 with TRBJ1-2; 7 nucleotides agree with TRBD1. Germline CDR1 reads LNHDA; CDR2 reads SQIVND (reference sequence). The CDR3 contains 13 residues. Trimming took 7 bases from V and 4 from J; bases not matched to a gene: 6. This CDR3 is CASTPGQLYGYTF. The CDR3 nucleotides are TGTGCCAGTACCCCGGGACAGCTCTATGGCTACACCTTC.

This chain links TRBV10-3 with TRBJ1-2, with a possible D match to TRBD1 (6 bases). This CDR3 region has 13 residues. Trimming took 4 bases from V and 2 from J, leaving 8 bases between them. The germline V gene encodes CDR1 ENHRY and CDR2 SYGVKD. CDR3 protein: CAISVDRNYGYTF. CDR3 coding DNA: TGTGCCATCAGTGTCGACAGGAACTATGGCTACACCTTC.

The chain uses TRBV11-1 and TRBJ2-7; D unresolved. Trimming pared 5 bases from V and 4 bases from J, leaving 12 bases between. This CDR3 region has 13 residues. The germline V gene encodes CDR1 SGHAT and CDR2 FQDESV (reference sequence). For the CDR3, the DNA is TGTGCCAGCAGCCAGCGTTTTGGGTACGAGCAGTACTTC. This translates into CASSQRFGYEQYF. The complete variable domain, with remaining parts taken from reference TRBV11-1 and TRBJ2-7, reads EAEVAQSPRYKITEKSQAVAFWCDPISGHATLYWYRQILGQGPELLVQFQDESVVDDSQLPKDRFSAERLKGVDSTLKIQPAELGDSAMYLCASSQRFGYEQYFGPGTRLTVT.

J is TRBJ2-1 and V is TRBV4-1, with D perhaps matching TRBD1 (5 bases). The V gene's germline CDR1 is MGHRA and CDR2 YSYEKL. The CDR3 length is 13 residues. The V end was cut by 2 bases, the J end by 5 bases, with 7 bases between. CDR3 region: CASSQQGNNEQFF. CDR3 bases: TGCGCCAGCAGCCAACAGGGTAACAATGAGCAGTTCTTC.

This clone was detected once. The V gene is TRBV30, the J gene TRBJ1-1; D gene uncertain. This CDR3 is 13 amino acids long. The V end lost 3 bases, the J end lost 1 base, and 9 bases lay between the germline ends. The V gene's germline CDR1 is GTSNPN and CDR2 SVGIG (reference sequence). Here the CDR3 DNA reads TGTGCCTGGAGCGCGCGGTGGAACACTGAAGCTTTCTTT. This sequence encodes CAWSARWNTEAFF.

This chain joins TRBV7-2 and TRBJ2-3; 9 bases align to TRBD2. V dropped 3 bases and J dropped 4; count of bases not matched to a gene: 8. Germline values: CDR1 SGHTA, CDR2 FQGNSA. This CDR3 spans 16 amino acids. The chain's CDR3 is CASSFGSGGNADTQYF. The DNA of the CDR3 is TGTGCCAGCAGCTTTGGTAGCGGGGGAAATGCAGATACGCAGTATTTT.

This clone was picked up one time. The V call is TRBV4-1, the J call TRBJ2-1; D unclear. Per the germline V gene, CDR1 is MGHRA and CDR2 is YSYEKL. Trimming pared 1 base from V and 2 bases from J, leaving 15 bases between. The CDR3 totals 17 residues. This CDR3 reads CASSQGLHTLTYNEQFF. The CDR3 bases are TGCGCCAGCAGCCAAGGGCTTCATACGCTCACCTACAATGAGCAGTTCTTC.

In its sample, this clone was seen once. J is TRBJ2-5 and V is TRBV5-1; 7 positions match TRBD2. CDR3 length equals 13 residues. CDR1 is SGHRS, CDR2 YFSETQ, per germline. J lost 4 bases, V lost 3 bases, and 3 bases had no gene match. The CDR3 DNA is TGCGCCAGCAGCTCCCCGGGAGGAGAGACCCAGTACTTC. Amino acids: CASSSPGGETQYF. Combining the CDR3 with reference TRBV5-1 and TRBJ2-5 gives the whole variable domain KAGVTQTPRYLIKTRGQQVTLSCSPISGHRSVSWYQQTPGQGLQFLFEYFSETQRNKGNFPGRFSGRQFSNSRSEMNVSTLELGDSALYLCASSSPGGETQYFGPGTRLLVL.

The chain joins TRBV28 to TRBJ2-7; no clear D gene. This CDR3 region has 11 residues. Germline V gives CDR1 MDHEN, CDR2 SYDVKM. V shed 5 bases and J shed 6 bases, with 8 bases lying between them. The CDR3: CASSPSGEQYF. CDR3 coding DNA: TGTGCCAGCAGTCCCTCAGGCGAGCAGTACTTC.

This clone was seen only once. The chain recombines TRBV15 with TRBJ2-7; 12 nucleotides match TRBD2. Trimming removed 3 bases from V and 4 bases from J; junction bases left unmatched: 7. Germline loops: CDR1 LNHNV, CDR2 YYDKDF (reference sequence). The CDR3 covers 16 residues. The CDR3 protein is CATSSPGLAGRYEQYF. The CDR3 DNA reads TGTGCCACCAGCAGTCCCGGACTAGCGGGAAGATACGAGCAGTACTTC.

This sequence joins TRBV4-1 and TRBJ2-3; no reliable D call. Germline CDR1 reads MGHRA; CDR2 reads YSYEKL. V was cut by 0 bases and J by 1 base, with 11 bases left in between. The CDR3 has 16 residues. The CDR3 DNA follows: TGCGCCAGCAGCCAAGATAATAACGCGGGCACAGATACGCAGTATTTT. Translation gives CASSQDNNAGTDTQYF.

V is TRBV5-6 and J is TRBJ2-7, with 13 bases lining up with TRBD2. The J segment lost 3 bases and the V segment lost 3 bases, leaving 3 bases of the junction unmatched. The CDR3 spans 15 residues. Per germline, CDR1 SGHDT and CDR2 YYEEEE. Here the CDR3 reads CASSSRLAGGYEQYF. In DNA form, the CDR3 reads TGTGCCAGCAGCTCGAGACTAGCGGGGGGCTACGAGCAGTACTTC.

CDR3 loop: CASSPPFETQYF. The CDR3 DNA reads as TGTGCCAGCAGCCCCCCCTTCGAGACCCAGTACTTC. The chain has TRBV7-2 and TRBJ2-5, with D unclear. Germline CDR1 reads SGHTA; CDR2 reads FQGNSA. With 5 bases removed from V and 5 bases from J, the gap between germline ends came to 9 bases. CDR3 length equals 12 residues.

V and J are TRBV6-1 and TRBJ2-7; 9 bases are a match to TRBD2. In germline, CDR1 is MNHNS, CDR2 SASEGT. V shed 5 bases and J 4 bases; nucleotides not matched to a gene: 9. The CDR3 spans 15 residues. The CDR3 is CASSHLAGARYEQYF. The CDR3, as DNA: TGTGCCAGCAGTCACTTAGCGGGGGCGCGGTACGAGCAGTACTTC.